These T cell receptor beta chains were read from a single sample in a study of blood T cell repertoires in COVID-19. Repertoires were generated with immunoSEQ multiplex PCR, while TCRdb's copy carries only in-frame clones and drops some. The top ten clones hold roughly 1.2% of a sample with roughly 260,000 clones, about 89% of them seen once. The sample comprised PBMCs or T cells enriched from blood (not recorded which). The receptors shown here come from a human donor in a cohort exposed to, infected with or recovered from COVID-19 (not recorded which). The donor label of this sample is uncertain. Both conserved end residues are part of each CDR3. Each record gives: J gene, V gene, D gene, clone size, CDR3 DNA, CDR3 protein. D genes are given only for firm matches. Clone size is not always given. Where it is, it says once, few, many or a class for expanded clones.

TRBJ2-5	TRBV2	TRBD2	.	TGTGCCAGCAGCGAGGGACTAGCGGGGGAGACCCAGTACTTC	CASSEGLAGETQYF
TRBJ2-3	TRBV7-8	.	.	TGTGCCAGCAGCCCTTTTTTGGGCGAGGAGGGCACAGATACGCAGTATTTT	CASSPFLGEEGTDTQYF
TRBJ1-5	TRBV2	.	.	TGTGCCAGCAGTGAACCAGTCGGACAGTATAGCAATCAGCCCCAGCATTTT	CASSEPVGQYSNQPQHF
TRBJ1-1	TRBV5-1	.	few	TGCGCCAGCAGCTTGGTCTCGCAGGGTCCAGGCACTGAAGCTTTCTTT	CASSLVSQGPGTEAFF
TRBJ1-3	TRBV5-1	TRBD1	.	TGCGCCAGCAGCTTGGGCTCGGACAGGCTCTCTGGAAACACCATATATTTT	CASSLGSDRLSGNTIYF
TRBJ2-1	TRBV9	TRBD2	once	TGTGCCAGCAGCGTAGTAGGGACTAGCCCCTACAATGAGCAGTTCTTC	CASSVVGTSPYNEQFF
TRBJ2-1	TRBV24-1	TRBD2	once	TGTGCCACCAGTGATTTACCCGGTTGGGGGACTAGCGGGGTTGGAGAGCAGTTCTTC	CATSDLPGWGTSGVGEQFF
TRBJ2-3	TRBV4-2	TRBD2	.	TGTGCCAGCAGCCAAGAGATAGCGGGGTCAGATACGCAGTATTTT	CASSQEIAGSDTQYF
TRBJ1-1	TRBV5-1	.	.	TGCGCCAGCAGCTTCGTTAGTCGGAGGAACACTGAAGCTTTCTTT	CASSFVSRRNTEAFF
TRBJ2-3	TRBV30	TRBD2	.	TGTGCCTGGAGTGTAAAACTAGCGGGGTTCACAGATACGCAGTATTTT	CAWSVKLAGFTDTQYF
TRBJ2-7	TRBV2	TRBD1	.	TGTGCCAGCCAACGGGAGCAGGGGGCAGGGGAGCAGTACTTC	CASQREQGAGEQYF
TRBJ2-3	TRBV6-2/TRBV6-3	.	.	TGTGCCAGCAGTTTTGAGGGGGAGATTGATACGCAGTATTTT	CASSFEGEIDTQYF
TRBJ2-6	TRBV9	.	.	TGTGCCAGCAGCCCGACGGCGGGTTCTGGGGCCAACGTCCTGACTTTC	CASSPTAGSGANVLTF
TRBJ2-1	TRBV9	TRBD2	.	TGTGCCAGCAGTACCGGGACTAACTCGCGAAGTGAGCAGTTCTTC	CASSTGTNSRSEQFF
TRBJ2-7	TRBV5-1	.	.	TGCGCCAGCAGCTTGACAGATAACGAGCAGTACTTC	CASSLTDNEQYF
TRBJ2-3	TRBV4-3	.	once	TGCGCCAGCAGCCAAGATGGGGGGACAGCGCTCACAGATACGCAGTATTTT	CASSQDGGTALTDTQYF
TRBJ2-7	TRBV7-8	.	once	TGTGCCAGCAGTCAAGCCCCCGGGACACCCCTGAAGTACTTC	CASSQAPGTPLKYF
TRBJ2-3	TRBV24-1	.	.	TGTGCCACCAGTGCGACAGATACCACAGATACGCAGTATTTT	CATSATDTTDTQYF
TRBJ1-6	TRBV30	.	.	TGTGCCTGGAGTCGGGAGGGGAATTCACCCCTCCACTTT	CAWSREGNSPLHF
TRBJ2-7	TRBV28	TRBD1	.	TGTGCCAGCAGCCCAATGGGACAGGGAAAGGACGAGCAGTACTTC	CASSPMGQGKDEQYF
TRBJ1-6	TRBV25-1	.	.	TGTGCCACAGGGGATGTTAATTCACCCCTCCACTTT	CATGDVNSPLHF
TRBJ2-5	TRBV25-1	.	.	TGTGCCAGCAGTGAATGGGCGGGGCCCCAAGAGACCCAGTACTTC	CASSEWAGPQETQYF
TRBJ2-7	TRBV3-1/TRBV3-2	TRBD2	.	TGTGCCAGCACCCCCCGGCGCGGGGGGTCCTACGAGCAGTACTTC	CASTPRRGGSYEQYF
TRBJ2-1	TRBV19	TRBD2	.	TGTGCCAGTAGTATCGGCGGGGGGGCCGTCAATGAGCAGTTCTTC	CASSIGGGAVNEQFF